The 29 T cell receptor beta chains given below trace back to one sample, sequenced in a study of CD8+ T cells in alopecia areata. Reverse transcription of extracted RNA yielded cDNA, which provided the sequencing template. The data were produced by immunoSEQ multiplex PCR, yet TCRdb's version contains in-frame clones alone and is incomplete. The sample lists about 150,000 clones; 62% were seen once. The sequenced sample was CD8+ T cells sorted from blood. The receptors here all came from a human donor in good health.

CDR3 DNA sequence: TGTGCCAGCAGTTACTCGGGGGTCCCTGAAGCTTTCTTT. Translating it yields CASSYSGVPEAFF. V is TRBV6-5 and J is TRBJ1-1, with D possibly matching TRBD1 (5 bases). With 0 bases removed from V and 6 bases from J, the gap between germline ends came to 8 bases. CDR1 is MNHEY and CDR2 is SVGAGI in the germline V gene. The CDR3 is 13 amino acids.

CDR3 amino acids: CASSFFPGLAYEQYF. The DNA for the CDR3 is TGTGCCAGCAGCTTTTTCCCAGGGTTGGCCTACGAGCAGTACTTC. The chain uses TRBV13 and TRBJ2-7; tentatively, D is TRBD1 (5 bases). The V end was cut by 3 bases, the J end by 2 bases, with 14 bases between. This CDR3 comprises 15 residues. Germline CDR1 reads PRHDT; CDR2 reads FYEKMQ (reference sequence).

This chain uses TRBV28 with TRBJ2-7; no clear D gene. V dropped 5 bases and J dropped 2 bases, with 7 bases sitting between them. CDR1 is MDHEN and CDR2 is SYDVKM in the germline V gene. The CDR3 is made up of 12 amino acids. This chain's CDR3 is CASSLRAYEQYF. For the CDR3, the DNA is TGTGCCAGCAGTCTCCGAGCCTACGAGCAGTACTTC.

The chain recombines TRBV6-6 with TRBJ2-3, with 11 bases that match TRBD1. CDR1 is MNHNY, CDR2 SVGAGI, per germline (reference sequence). The CDR3 is made up of 14 amino acids. Trimming removed 7 bases from V and 6 bases from J; junction bases left unmatched: 6. CDR3 bases: TGTGCCAGCACGGGGACAGGGGGAATTGATACGCAGTATTTT. This gives the protein CASTGTGGIDTQYF.

V is TRBV27 and J is TRBJ2-7; 9 positions match TRBD2. With V trimmed by 4 bases and J by 5 bases, 9 bases remained unmatched. Germline-derived CDR1 and CDR2 are MNHEY and SMNVEV (reference sequence). This CDR3 is 15 amino acids long. The CDR3 sequence is CASSSKGGRGDEQYF. In DNA form, the CDR3 reads TGTGCCAGCAGTTCGAAGGGCGGGAGGGGGGACGAGCAGTACTTC.

The CDR3: CASSLGGREGPYNEQFF. The CDR3 DNA sequence: TGTGCCAGCAGCTTGGGCGGCAGGGAGGGCCCCTACAATGAGCAGTTCTTC. V usage is TRBV5-6 and J usage is TRBJ2-1, with 7 bases matching TRBD2. The CDR3 covers 17 residues. V dropped 0 bases and J dropped 2; count of bases not matched to a gene: 8. Germline values: CDR1 SGHDT, CDR2 YYEEEE.

This clone appeared a few times. The chain combines TRBV6-5 with TRBJ2-2; D might be TRBD1 (6 bases). V shed 3 bases and J shed 4 bases, with 15 bases lying between them. CDR3 size: 16 residues. Germline CDR1 is MNHEY and CDR2 is SVGAGI. The CDR3, as DNA: TGTGCCAGCAGTTATATCGGCAGGGGACCCACCGGGGAGCTGTTTTTT. Protein product: CASSYIGRGPTGELFF.

The chain couples TRBV2 to TRBJ2-5; no firm D call. The CDR3 has 11 amino acids. The ends were cut back, 6 bases at V and 2 bases at J, with 4 bases in the middle. The germline gives CDR1 SNHLY, CDR2 FYNNEI. The chain's CDR3 is CASREQETQYF. CDR3 DNA sequence: TGTGCCAGCAGGGAACAAGAGACCCAGTACTTC.

V is TRBV19 and J is TRBJ1-1, with D unresolved. CDR1 and CDR2 (germline): LNHDA, SQIVND (reference sequence). V lost 8 bases to trimming and J lost 1 base, with 8 bases between them. The CDR3 runs to 12 residues. DNA for the CDR3: TGTGCCAGTCAGTACAAGAACACTGAAGCTTTCTTT. Translation gives CASQYKNTEAFF. The full variable domain, completed using reference TRBV19 and TRBJ1-1, is DGGITQSPKYLFRKEGQNVTLSCEQNLNHDAMYWYRQDPGQGLRLIYYSQIVNDFQKGDIAEGYSVSREKKESFPLTVTSAQKNPTAFYLCASQYKNTEAFFGQGTRLTVV.

The rearrangement uses TRBV7-9 and TRBJ2-3; no reliable D call. The V end lost 1 base, the J end lost 6 bases, and 5 bases lay between the germline ends. Germline lookup yields CDR1 SEHNR and CDR2 FQNEAQ (reference sequence). This CDR3 is 12 amino acids long. In DNA form, the CDR3 reads TGTGCCAGCAGCTTAGTTCCGGATACGCAGTATTTT. Translated, it gives CASSLVPDTQYF. Full variable domain (missing parts from reference TRBV7-9 and TRBJ2-3): DTGVSQNPRHKITKRGQNVTFRCDPISEHNRLYWYRQTLGQGPEFLTYFQNEAQLEKSRLLSDRFSAERPKGSFSTLEIQRTEQGDSAMYLCASSLVPDTQYFGPGTRLTVL.

A remark on this clone: The same CDR3 can be traced to other DNA sequences in this sample. The chain couples TRBV5-1 to TRBJ2-7; D not resolved. Germline CDR1 SGHRS, CDR2 YFSETQ. The CDR3 sequence is 13 residues long. Trimming took off 2 bases at V and 3 bases at J, with 9 bases between the two ends. CDR3 in DNA: TGCGCCAGCAGCTTATCGGGCGGCTACGAGCAGTACTTC. Amino acid sequence: CASSLSGGYEQYF.

V gene TRBV14 combines with J gene TRBJ2-5; D might be TRBD2 (6 bases). Germline-derived CDR1 and CDR2 are SGHDN and FVKESK. V was clipped by 1 base and J by 5 bases, with 14 bases between them. The CDR3 covers 15 residues. The CDR3 sequence is CASSQGRTRGETQYF. In DNA, the CDR3 is TGTGCCAGCAGCCAAGGTCGGACTCGGGGGGAGACCCAGTACTTC.

This clone was seen a few times. The chain is built from TRBV5-1 and TRBJ2-3; 10 nucleotides agree with TRBD2. The junction had 4 bases not matched to a gene; V was cut back by 0 bases and J by 0 bases. The CDR3 consists of 17 residues. Per the germline V gene, CDR1 is SGHRS and CDR2 is YFSETQ. The CDR3 region is CASSLEGTSASTDTQYF. The CDR3 region has the DNA TGCGCCAGCAGCTTGGAGGGGACTAGCGCCAGCACAGATACGCAGTATTTT.

The chain combines TRBV6-1 with TRBJ2-7; no firm D call. CDR1 is MNHNS and CDR2 is SASEGT in the germline V gene. V was cut by 4 bases and J by 3 bases, with 4 bases left in between. The length of the CDR3 is 11 residues. DNA for the CDR3: TGTGCCAGCAGTGTAGTCTACGAGCAGTACTTC. It translates to CASSVVYEQYF.

This clone was seen a handful of times. The chain couples TRBV30 to TRBJ2-5, with 7 bases lining up with TRBD1. The DNA end is a closer match to TRBJ2-7, so the J assignment may be wrong. From germline, CDR1 is GTSNPN and CDR2 SVGIG (reference sequence). The CDR3 is made up of 14 amino acids. CDR3 amino acids: CAWSVGTDSYEQYF. CDR3 nucleotide sequence: TGTGCCTGGAGTGTAGGGACAGATTCCTACGAGCAGTACTTC.

This clone was seen only a few times. The V and J genes are TRBV5-1 and TRBJ2-7, with D tentatively TRBD2 (5 bases). Germline loops: CDR1 SGHRS, CDR2 YFSETQ. The CDR3 runs 17 residues. V dropped 4 bases and J dropped 1 base, with 21 bases sitting between them. The CDR3 nucleotides read TGCGCCAGCAGCCCGATTGTTGGAGGAGTCGAGTCCTACGAGCAGTACTTC. It yields the protein CASSPIVGGVESYEQYF. The full variable domain, its missing parts supplied by reference TRBV5-1 and TRBJ2-7, is KAGVTQTPRYLIKTRGQQVTLSCSPISGHRSVSWYQQTPGQGLQFLFEYFSETQRNKGNFPGRFSGRQFSNSRSEMNVSTLELGDSALYLCASSPIVGGVESYEQYFGPGTRLTVT.

CDR3 residues: CASSPGTEAFF. CDR3 nucleotides: TGTGCCAGCAGCCCCGGGACTGAAGCTTTCTTT. This rearrangement joins TRBV7-9 to TRBJ1-1; D uncertain. From germline, CDR1 is SEHNR and CDR2 FQNEAQ (reference sequence). This CDR3 has 11 residues. The V end was cut by 5 bases, the J end by 5 bases, with 6 bases between.

The chain employs TRBV4-1 and TRBJ2-1; D is perhaps TRBD1 (7 bases). The CDR3 has 13 amino acids. Germline V lookup: CDR1 MGHRA, CDR2 YSYEKL. With 3 bases removed from V and 6 bases from J, the gap between germline ends came to 9 bases. CDR3 in DNA: TGCGCCAGCAGCCACCAGGGGGGCAATGAGCAGTTCTTC. Translation gives CASSHQGGNEQFF.

This chain uses TRBV29-1 with TRBJ2-6; D unclear. The CDR3 runs to 15 residues. In germline, CDR1 is SQVTM, CDR2 ANQGSEA. The ends were cut back, 0 bases at V and 4 bases at J, with 10 bases in the middle. CDR3 sequence reads: CSVEESRAGANVLTF. CDR3 nucleotide sequence: TGCAGCGTTGAAGAATCAAGGGCGGGGGCCAACGTCCTGACTTTC.

In this sample, this clone turned up once. The chain is built from TRBV27 and TRBJ1-1, with D possibly being TRBD1 (5 bases). The V gene's germline CDR1 is MNHEY and CDR2 SMNVEV (reference sequence). The CDR3 is 16 amino acids. Deletions cut 3 bases from V and 4 bases from J, with 18 bases between. The CDR3: CASSFTQVQGPTEAFF. Here the CDR3 DNA reads TGTGCCAGCAGTTTCACACAGGTCCAGGGTCCCACTGAAGCTTTCTTT.

The chain couples TRBV4-1 to TRBJ2-7; 9 bases match TRBD1. V shed 2 bases and J 5 bases; nucleotides not matched to a gene: 22. The CDR3 has 20 amino acids. CDR1 MGHRA and CDR2 YSYEKL come from the germline V gene. The CDR3 is CASSQLNPGTGFRSYHEQYF. The CDR3 DNA follows: TGCGCCAGCAGCCAACTTAATCCCGGGACAGGGTTCAGGAGCTATCACGAGCAGTACTTC.

The gene calls are TRBV9 and TRBJ2-7; D remains unclear. The CDR3 is 13 amino acids. Germline V lookup: CDR1 SGDLS, CDR2 YYNGEE. V lost 0 bases to trimming and J lost 2 bases, with 6 bases between them. The CDR3 DNA follows: TGTGCCAGCAGCGTAGGACCGGCCTACGAGCAGTACTTC. Its protein is CASSVGPAYEQYF.

The rearrangement joins TRBV25-1 to TRBJ1-2; D is uncertain. The germline V and J ends were trimmed by 10 bases and 3 bases, with 15 bases remaining between them. This CDR3 region has 13 residues. Germline CDR1 is MGHDK and CDR2 is SYGVNS. The CDR3 reads CATVDGPDYGYTF. The CDR3 DNA sequence: TGTGCCACCGTAGATGGACCGGACTATGGCTACACCTTC.

The chain employs TRBV4-1 and TRBJ2-3; D is possibly TRBD2 (5 bases). The CDR3 loop spans 16 amino acids. CDR1 and CDR2 from the germline V gene are MGHRA and YSYEKL. Trimming removed 3 bases at V and 1 base at J, with 14 bases between. The CDR3 loop reads CASSHGPAGGTDTQYF. For the CDR3, the DNA is TGCGCCAGCAGCCATGGCCCGGCGGGCGGCACAGATACGCAGTATTTT.

The chain is built from TRBV13 and TRBJ2-1; TRBD1 might be the D (5 bases). The CDR3 loop spans 16 amino acids. Germline lookup yields CDR1 PRHDT and CDR2 FYEKMQ (reference sequence). V lost 4 bases to trimming and J lost 0 bases, with 13 bases between them. The CDR3 reads CASSSGHQSSYNEQFF. CDR3 coding DNA: TGTGCCAGCAGCTCAGGACACCAGAGCTCCTACAATGAGCAGTTCTTC.

The chain has TRBV7-8 and TRBJ2-7, with D perhaps matching TRBD2 (6 bases). Per the germline V gene, CDR1 is SGHVS and CDR2 is FQNEAQ. CDR3 length equals 15 residues. With 5 bases removed from V and 7 bases from J, the gap between germline ends came to 21 bases. The CDR3 DNA sequence: TGTGCCAGCAGCCCCATCGGGGGACGGCGGTGGGAGCAGTACTTC. It translates to CASSPIGGRRWEQYF.

V usage is TRBV2 and J usage is TRBJ1-1; D is unclear. V was shortened by 4 bases and J by 5 bases, with 2 bases between the two germline ends. This CDR3 is 10 amino acids long. From germline, CDR1 is SNHLY and CDR2 FYNNEI. In DNA form, the CDR3 reads TGTGCCAGCAGTGCAACTGAAGCTTTCTTT. This encodes CASSATEAFF.

V gene TRBV15 combines with J gene TRBJ2-7, with D tentatively TRBD2 (6 bases). The CDR3 covers 13 residues. V gave up 6 bases and J gave up 4 bases, with 13 bases separating them. From germline, CDR1 is LNHNV and CDR2 YYDKDF (reference sequence). CDR3 bases: TGTGCCACCAGGGGGACTGGAGTATACGAGCAGTACTTC. Encoded protein: CATRGTGVYEQYF.

CDR3 sequence (DNA): TGTGCCAGCAGAAAGGGAGTCAGCGATACGCAGTATTTT. Amino acids: CASRKGVSDTQYF. The chain recombines TRBV6-5 with TRBJ2-3; TRBD2 might be the D (5 bases). There are 13 residues in the CDR3. V gave up 6 bases and J gave up 6 bases, with 13 bases separating them. Germline V gene sequence: CDR1 MNHEY, CDR2 SVGAGI.